The clone carrying this T cell receptor beta chain has only a few counts. Its antigen is as yet unknown. The test was conducted at deep level. The protocol was immunoSEQ multiplex PCR, while the TCRdb copy is restricted to in-frame clones and leaves out a portion. The sample shows some 1,100,000 clones, about 84% of them seen only once. This entry comes from a study of shared clonotypes between healthy human individuals. Study-wide points: An expected dependence of interdonor clonotype sharing on sequencing depth was noted. For sorted subsets, rarefaction showed incomplete sequencing despite large depth.

Memory CD4+ cells were the fraction left after CD45RA+ naive selection. Trimming took 6 bases from V and 0 from J, leaving 11 bases between them. Per the germline V gene, CDR1 is SGHTA and CDR2 is FQGTGA. The CDR3 has 14 residues. Sequenced material: memory CD4+ T cells from PBMCs. Subset given: CD45RA-negative fraction. The chain couples TRBV7-3 to TRBJ1-1; no clear D. This clonotype was sampled from a man aged 18 to 29 in good health. Some clones in this sample may be carry-over from other donors' samples. CDR3 coding DNA: TGTGCCAGCAGGGTTTCGAGGGTGAACACTGAAGCTTTCTTT. Translating it yields CASRVSRVNTEAFF.